This passage covers 16 T cell receptor beta chains from one sample sequenced in a study of shared clonotypes between healthy human individuals. Assay: immunoSEQ multiplex PCR; the TCRdb copy retains only in-frame clones and omits some. The table shows around 500,000 clones, with around 79% occurring only once. Specimen: PBMCs. The receptors derive from a woman aged 40 to 50 in good health. Some clones in this sample may be carry-over from other donors' samples.

This clone was observed at least ten times. The J gene is TRBJ2-5, the V gene TRBV6-1, with D possibly being TRBD1 (6 bases). V shed 1 base and J shed 5 bases, with 14 bases lying between them. CDR1 MNHNS and CDR2 SASEGT come from the germline V gene. CDR3 size: 15 residues. CDR3 region: CASSEVGGSSETQYF. As DNA, the CDR3 is TGTGCCAGCAGTGAAGTAGGGGGTTCCTCCGAGACCCAGTACTTC.

The chain combines TRBV29-1 with TRBJ2-1; D remains ambiguous. The V gene lost 4 bases and the J gene lost 5 bases, with 12 bases spanning the gap. CDR1 and CDR2 from the germline V gene are SQVTM and ANQGSEA. The CDR3 has 13 residues. CDR3 amino acids: CSVVAQKDNEQFF. CDR3 nucleotide sequence: TGCAGCGTTGTAGCCCAGAAAGACAATGAGCAGTTCTTC.

This clone has just one count. The genes are TRBV4-1 and TRBJ2-1; 10 bases match TRBD2. The length of the CDR3 is 22 residues. After removal of 1 base from V and 6 bases from J, the junction contained 24 bases not matched to a gene. Germline CDR1 MGHRA, CDR2 YSYEKL. The CDR3 bases are TGCGCCAGCAGCCAAGCCAAAAATTGGTTAGCTAGCGGGAGCAGGGGGGGCAATGAGCAGTTCTTC. Its protein product is CASSQAKNWLASGSRGGNEQFF.

This rearrangement joins TRBV10-3 to TRBJ2-1, with TRBD2 matching over 13 bases. The CDR3 extends over 17 amino acids. With V trimmed by 8 bases and J by 6 bases, 13 bases remained unmatched. Germline V gene sequence: CDR1 ENHRY, CDR2 SYGVKD. The CDR3 reads CAIRETSGLAGANEQFF. CDR3 nucleotides: TGTGCCATCCGGGAGACCTCAGGACTAGCGGGAGCCAATGAGCAGTTCTTC.

This clone was detected only once. This sample also contains other DNA sequences that code for the same CDR3. The chain uses TRBV2 and TRBJ2-7, with TRBD2 identical over 15 bases. Looked up from germline, CDR1 is SNHLY and CDR2 is FYNNEI. The CDR3 is 14 residues long. The ends lost 6 bases at V and 3 bases at J; junction bases unmatched: 0. CDR3 loop: CASRGLAGGYEQYF. The CDR3 region has the DNA TGTGCCAGCAGGGGACTAGCGGGGGGCTACGAGCAGTACTTC.

The chain links TRBV4-3 to TRBJ1-2; D possibly corresponds to TRBD1 (5 bases). With 7 bases removed from V and 2 bases from J, the gap between germline ends came to 14 bases. The CDR3 runs to 14 residues. Germline V gene sequence: CDR1 LGHNA, CDR2 YSLEER. DNA for the CDR3: TGCGCCAGCAAACGCGACAGAAGCAACTATGGCTACACCTTC. Its protein product is CASKRDRSNYGYTF.

The rearrangement joins TRBV30 to TRBJ2-3; D remains ambiguous. V was shortened by 0 bases and J by 2 bases, with 6 bases between the two germline ends. Per germline, CDR1 GTSNPN and CDR2 SVGIG (reference sequence). The CDR3 has 13 amino acids. The CDR3 is CAWSVGNTDTQYF. For the CDR3, the DNA is TGTGCCTGGAGTGTTGGAAACACAGATACGCAGTATTTT.

This chain links TRBV14 with TRBJ2-1; 12 nucleotides agree with TRBD2. The CDR3 consists of 14 residues. Germline CDR1 reads SGHDN; CDR2 reads FVKESK. V lost 4 bases to trimming and J lost 7 bases; unmatched junction nucleotides: 2. The CDR3 loop reads CASSRTSGVNEQFF. CDR3 DNA: TGTGCCAGCAGCCGGACTAGCGGGGTGAATGAGCAGTTCTTC. The full variable domain, with the rest looked up from reference TRBV14 and TRBJ2-1, is EAGVTQFPSHSVIEKGQTVTLRCDPISGHDNLYWYRRVMGKEIKFLLHFVKESKQDESGMPNNRFLAERTGGTYSTLKVQPAELEDSGVYFCASSRTSGVNEQFFGPGTRLTVL.

CDR3 protein: CSVEKQEGGTEAFF. CDR3 coding DNA: TGCAGCGTTGAAAAACAGGAAGGAGGTACTGAAGCTTTCTTT. This sequence joins TRBV29-1 and TRBJ1-1, with D perhaps TRBD1 (5 bases). The CDR3 consists of 14 residues. V lost 2 bases to trimming and J lost 5 bases, with 15 bases between them. In germline, CDR1 is SQVTM, CDR2 ANQGSEA.

This chain connects TRBV30 to TRBJ2-5; D is unclear. Judging by the DNA end, TRBJ2-7 fits better; the J call may be wrong. CDR1 and CDR2 from the germline V gene are GTSNPN and SVGIG (reference sequence). The CDR3 contains 12 residues. The CDR3, as DNA: TGTGCCTGGAGTCCCCCCGGAGACGAGCAGTACTTC. This translates into CAWSPPGDEQYF.

V usage is TRBV28 and J usage is TRBJ2-5, with D hard to call. TRBJ2-7 matches the DNA end more closely, so the J call is doubtful. Germline values: CDR1 MDHEN, CDR2 SYDVKM. The CDR3 spans 15 residues. This chain's CDR3 is CASSPTLAPTYEQYF. The CDR3 bases are TGTGCCAGCAGTCCCACCCTCGCCCCGACCTACGAGCAGTACTTC.

The V call is TRBV19, the J call TRBJ2-5; 8 nucleotides align to TRBD2. The CDR3 consists of 15 residues. Trimming took 6 bases from V and 1 from J; bases not matched to a gene: 7. CDR1 and CDR2 (germline): LNHDA, SQIVND (reference sequence). The CDR3 sequence is CASSPTSGTQETQYF. The CDR3 DNA sequence: TGTGCCAGTAGCCCAACTAGCGGTACCCAAGAGACCCAGTACTTC.

The gene calls are TRBV7-2 and TRBJ2-1; TRBD2 matches 8 bases. The CDR3 sequence is 16 residues long. Germline-derived CDR1 and CDR2 are SGHTA and FQGNSA. J lost 0 bases, V lost 2 bases, and 3 bases had no gene match. CDR3 amino acids: CASSLPGGPSYNEQFF. The CDR3 nucleotides read TGTGCCAGCAGCTTACCGGGAGGGCCCTCCTACAATGAGCAGTTCTTC.

The table lists this clone with many counts. The CDR3 region has the DNA TGTGCCAGCAGCTTAGACAGGAATACCTACGAGCAGTACTTC. Protein product: CASSLDRNTYEQYF. V gene TRBV7-2 combines with J gene TRBJ2-7; TRBD1 is a possible D gene (5 bases). This CDR3 is 14 amino acids long. V lost 1 base to trimming and J lost 2 bases, with 9 bases between them. Germline values: CDR1 SGHTA, CDR2 FQGNSA.

This chain uses TRBV28 with TRBJ1-5; 7 bases agree with TRBD1. This CDR3 has 15 amino acids. Germline CDR1 MDHEN, CDR2 SYDVKM. V lost 2 bases, J lost 6 bases, and 7 bases stayed unmatched. CDR3 sequence (DNA): TGTGCCAGCAGTTTAAACAGGGGAGGGGGTCAGCCCCAGCATTTT. Protein sequence: CASSLNRGGGQPQHF.

About this clone itself: Other nucleotide sequences in the sample specify the same CDR3. The V and J genes are TRBV29-1 and TRBJ1-5; D is unclear. Germline CDR1 is SQVTM and CDR2 is ANQGSEA. V gave up 4 bases and J gave up 4 bases, with 8 bases separating them. This CDR3 has 12 residues. CDR3 loop: CSVGAENQPQHF. The CDR3 coding sequence is TGCAGCGTTGGCGCTGAGAATCAGCCCCAGCATTTT.